This TCR beta chain was identified in a study of Ad26.COV2.S vaccination and SARS-CoV-2 variants. The table lists this clone with a few counts. The sample's treatment: around 19 received Ad26.COV2.S at low or high dose, single or two shots; five or six received placebo; per-sample allocation not given. Sampling occurred on day 63 after the first vaccine or placebo injection. Sequencing was performed with immunoSEQ multiplex PCR; in TCRdb, only in-frame clones are kept and a portion is missing. The sample gives some 500,000 clones, 75% to 90% of which show up once; about 2.5% is in the top ten. The CDR3 runs 11 residues. Trimming pared 7 bases from V and 6 bases from J, leaving 9 bases between. Germline V CDR1 and CDR2: SGHTA, FQGNSA.

This receptor was identified in a person aged 18 to 65 who received the Ad26.COV2.S COVID-19 vaccine or a placebo. The sample here was peripheral blood, taken in a trial of Ad26.COV2.S vaccine versus placebo. The chain carries TRBV7-2 and TRBJ1-2, with unresolved D. The CDR3 nucleotides are TGTGCCAGCACCCTCTTCAATGGCTACACCTTC. Its protein is CASTLFNGYTF.